This TCR beta chain was profiled in a study of a mutant IDH1 vaccine in newly diagnosed glioma. In the study overall: Of the patients given treatment, approximately 62% were male and 37.5% were female, and a mean age of roughly 40 years was recorded.

Stated time point: baseline, week 1 (first vaccination visit). Treatment in this sample: pre-vaccination baseline after standard-of-care therapy. Donors harbored newly found WHO grade 3 or 4 IDH1-mutant, ATRX-lost astrocytomas. Per germline, CDR1 SNHLY and CDR2 FYNNEI. V shed 6 bases and J 4 bases; nucleotides not matched to a gene: 7. The CDR3 runs to 14 residues. Profiling relied on immunoSEQ multiplex PCR, and the TCRdb table lists in-frame clones only, not all of them. Of just under 95,000 clones listed, around 80% were seen once; the top ten hold roughly 6.9%. The sequence was obtained from a man aged 40-49 years with glioma. This chain connects TRBV2 to TRBJ1-2; 8 nucleotides align to TRBD1. This sample comprised PBMCs, obtained from a glioma patient treated with radiotherapy, temozolomide or both. Here the CDR3 DNA reads TGTGCCAGCAGCGCCAAAGGGACAGGCTATGGCTACACCTTC. It specifies CASSAKGTGYGYTF.